This TCR beta chain came from a study of blood T cell repertoires in COVID-19. Study-wide background: Samples of COVID-19 (acute and convalescent) were obtained from the United States, Italy and Spain. Sources were T cells, B-cell-depleted T cells, or PBMCs; the material itself was cDNA or gDNA.

Per the original data handling: Reference gene primer amplification yielded estimated nucleated cell counts. Using immunoSEQ multiplex PCR, the repertoire was profiled, and TCRdb retains in-frame clones only, with some absent. The DNA was the basis for D and trimming; V, J and clone size are from that table. The sample records about 250,000 clones, around 88% being singletons. V was shortened by 2 bases and J by 4 bases, with 11 bases between the two germline ends. The V gene's germline CDR1 is MNHEY and CDR2 SVGAGI. This CDR3 is 14 amino acids long. While infection was still active, Seattle patients were enrolled and then followed longitudinally.

The chain has TRBV6-5 and TRBJ1-1, with a possible D match to TRBD1 (5 bases). The sample was peripheral blood. This TCR was recovered from a woman in her twenties or thirties with COVID-19, enrolled during active disease. The CDR3, as DNA: TGTGCCAGCAGTTACCAGGGTTGGGGCACTGAAGCTTTCTTT. Translation gives CASSYQGWGTEAFF.